The 20 T cell receptor beta chains below come from one sample, sequenced in a study of blood T cells in healthy people across ages (dated by TCRdb to between 2014 and 2017). Libraries were built with 5' RACE. Sequencer: Illumina HiSeq 2500. A second PCR of roughly 7 to 11 cycles was performed with a sample-barcoded 5' primer and a J-beta primer mix. TCRdb trimmed public reads at Q25 via fastp, called clones via MiXCR and kept in-frame beta chains. Each entry is one CDR3 protein sequence, shown with its most common DNA and genes. The sample table contains hundreds of thousands of distinct CDR3 sequences; only one count was recorded for approximately 30% of them. The ten largest clones represent less than 20% of the sample. Sequencing was performed on blood. Source of these receptors: an elderly woman in good health.

Comment on this clonotype: One base away lies a much larger clone, so this may be a sequencing read error. This CDR3 reads CAGTDSGRNEKLFF. In nucleotides, the CDR3 is TGTGCCGGCACCGATTCCGGCCGTAATGAAAAACTGTTTTTT. This sequence joins TRBV6-2 or TRBV6-3 and TRBJ1-4, with unresolved D. The germline gives CDR1 MNHEY, CDR2 SVGEGT. The CDR3 contains 14 residues. The V end was cut by 11 bases, the J end by 4 bases, with 17 bases between.

The chain employs TRBV29-1 and TRBJ1-5; D unclear. The CDR3 consists of 12 residues. The V end was cut by 6 bases, the J end by 0 bases, with 6 bases between. Germline loops: CDR1 SQVTM, CDR2 ANQGSEA. CDR3 residues: CSVRVSNQPQHF. CDR3 DNA sequence: TGCAGCGTACGGGTTAGCAATCAGCCCCAGCATTTT.

Notes on this clonotype: One end of the junction is discordant with germline, which a read error may explain. The V gene is TRBV29-1, the J gene TRBJ2-2; 10 bases match TRBD1. CDR3 length: 15 amino acids. Germline lookup yields CDR1 SQVTM and CDR2 ANQGSEA. In DNA, the CDR3 is TGCGGCGTGACAGGGGGCGTAGGATTGGCCGGGGAGCTGTTTTTT. This codes for CGVTGGVGLAGELFF.

To note about this clonotype: At one boundary the junction diverges from the germline segment, which might be a read error. This rearrangement joins TRBV5-1 to TRBJ2-1; D gene uncertain. The J call is uncertain, as TRBJ2-7 better fits the DNA end. The V gene's germline CDR1 is SGHRS and CDR2 YFSETQ. This CDR3 has 13 residues. CDR3 nucleotide sequence: TGTGCCAGCAGCTTGTTGTACTCCTACGAGCAGTACTTC. This encodes CASSLLYSYEQYF.

CDR3 region: CSAHGQVYSSTDTQYF. Here the CDR3 DNA reads TGCAGTGCGCATGGCCAGGTTTACTCTAGCACAGATACGCAGTATTTT. The V gene is TRBV20-1, the J gene TRBJ2-3; D is undetermined. Per germline, CDR1 DFQATT and CDR2 SNEGSKA (reference sequence). The CDR3 extends over 16 amino acids. Trimming removed 6 bases at V and 0 bases at J, with 19 bases between.

The gene calls are TRBV10-3 and TRBJ2-2, with 8 bases matching TRBD1. Per germline, CDR1 ENHRY and CDR2 SYGVKD. This CDR3 contains 13 residues. V lost 10 bases and J lost 3; bases outside the gene matches: 4. The CDR3 loop is CATRGPDTGELFF. The CDR3 coding sequence is TGTGCCACCAGGGGGCCCGACACCGGGGAGCTGTTTTTT.

This clonotype was observed a handful of times. V usage is TRBV4-2 and J usage is TRBJ1-5; unclear D gene. The V gene lost 0 bases and the J gene lost 1 base, with 13 bases spanning the gap. Germline V gene lookup returns CDR1 LGHNA and CDR2 YNFKEQ. This CDR3 is 17 amino acids long. CDR3 protein: CASSQDWRHQSNQPQHF. The CDR3 DNA follows: TGTGCCAGCAGCCAAGATTGGAGACACCAAAGCAATCAGCCCCAGCATTTT.

This clonotype was picked up many times. The chain uses TRBV28 and TRBJ2-1; D unresolved. The ends were cut back, 4 bases at V and 8 bases at J, with 12 bases in the middle. The CDR3 is 13 residues long. Looked up from germline, CDR1 is MDHEN and CDR2 is SYDVKM. DNA for the CDR3: TGTGCCAGCAGTTCCGCTGGTAGGGATGAGCAGTTCTTC. As protein: CASSSAGRDEQFF.

At least ten counts were recorded for this clonotype. This chain links TRBV10-3 with TRBJ1-1; no clear D gene. The CDR3 length is 14 residues. In germline, CDR1 is ENHRY, CDR2 SYGVKD. V was clipped by 2 bases and J by 5 bases, with 12 bases between them. CDR3 coding DNA: TGTGCCATCAGTGAGGCCATCAAGGGAACTGAAGCTTTCTTT. Translated: CAISEAIKGTEAFF.

This chain uses TRBV19 with TRBJ2-4, with 8 bases identical to TRBD1. The end of the DNA fits TRBJ2-7 better, so the J call may be wrong. In germline, CDR1 is LNHDA, CDR2 SQIVND (reference sequence). CDR3 length: 13 residues. This CDR3 reads CASSDRGNYEQYF. CDR3 bases: TGTGCCAGCTCCGACAGGGGCAACTACGAGCAGTACTTC.

The rearrangement uses TRBV6-5 and TRBJ2-5, with D perhaps assigned TRBD1 or TRBD2 (6 bases each). The V gene lost 2 bases and the J gene lost 4 bases, with 11 bases spanning the gap. CDR3 size: 14 residues. Germline loops: CDR1 MNHEY, CDR2 SVGAGI. Here the CDR3 DNA reads TGTGCCAGCAGTTACAGGGGGGCGGCAGAGACCCAGTACTTC. This codes for CASSYRGAAETQYF.

This clonotype was observed once. This chain connects TRBV4-3 to TRBJ1-2; perhaps TRBD1 as D (5 bases). The CDR3 sequence is 17 residues long. Germline lookup yields CDR1 LGHNA and CDR2 YSLEER. V lost 1 base to trimming and J lost 4 bases, with 19 bases between them. CDR3 DNA sequence: TGCGCCAGCAGCCAAGGAAGTGGAGGGACTACCCTCTATGGCTACACCTTC. As protein: CASSQGSGGTTLYGYTF.

This sequence joins TRBV5-1 and TRBJ2-5; 8 bases match TRBD1. The CDR3 is 14 amino acids. Germline V gene sequence: CDR1 SGHRS, CDR2 YFSETQ. With 4 bases clipped from V and 6 bases from J, the junction kept 8 bases outside the gene matches. The CDR3 protein is CASSMGQEWKTQYF. CDR3 in DNA: TGCGCCAGCAGCATGGGACAGGAATGGAAGACCCAGTACTTC.

This clonotype was seen only a few times. The J gene is TRBJ1-1, the V gene TRBV23-1, with 8 bases aligning to TRBD1. TRBV23-1 is assigned to the ORF class and has an uncertain function. The CDR3 runs to 18 residues. Losses at the gene ends were 0 bases for V and 3 bases for J; bases not matched to a gene: 12. The CDR3 coding sequence is TGCGCCAGCAGTCAATCGAATGACAGGGGAATCGGGGACACTGAAGCTTTCTTT. Translating it yields CASSQSNDRGIGDTEAFF.

The chain uses TRBV5-1 and TRBJ2-7; 11 nucleotides match TRBD1. This CDR3 region has 16 residues. Germline V lookup: CDR1 SGHRS, CDR2 YFSETQ. The V gene end was trimmed by 6 bases and the J gene end by 3 bases; junction bases not matched to a gene: 11. The CDR3 DNA reads as TGCGCCAGCAACCCAGGCCCGGGACAGGGGGACTACGAGCAGTACTTC. Protein product: CASNPGPGQGDYEQYF. The full variable domain, in which reference TRBV5-1 and TRBJ2-7 provide the parts outside the CDR3, is KAGVTQTPRYLIKTRGQQVTLSCSPISGHRSVSWYQQTPGQGLQFLFEYFSETQRNKGNFPGRFSGRQFSNSRSEMNVSTLELGDSALYLCASNPGPGQGDYEQYFGPGTRLTVT.

On this clonotype itself: Mismatch with germline at one junction end may stem from a read error. This chain connects TRBV7-9 to TRBJ2-1, with D perhaps matching TRBD1 or TRBD2 (7 bases each). CDR1 and CDR2 from the germline V gene are SEHNR and FQNEAQ (reference sequence). CDR3 length: 15 amino acids. The CDR3 nucleotides read TGTGCCAGCAGCCTTTCAGGGGGGGGGCTGGATGAGCGGTTTTTC. Encoded protein: CASSLSGGGLDERFF.

CDR3 DNA: TGCGCCAGCAGCCAAGATCTAGGGGGAAGTGTGACCGGAAACACCATATATTTT. Translated, it gives CASSQDLGGSVTGNTIYF. J is TRBJ1-3 and V is TRBV4-1; weak D call: TRBD1 (6 bases). CDR1 is MGHRA, CDR2 YSYEKL, per germline. The length of the CDR3 is 18 residues. V lost 0 bases, J lost 4 bases, and 19 bases lay in between.

Many counts were recorded for this clonotype. CDR3 nucleotide sequence: TGTGCCAGCTCACTTCGGACCCCGAGGGGGGACTATGGCTACACCTTC. Translation: CASSLRTPRGDYGYTF. The rearrangement links TRBV18 to TRBJ1-2; the D gene is possibly TRBD1 (6 bases). Germline V gene data show CDR1 as KGHSH and CDR2 as LQKENI. Trimming took 4 bases from V and 3 from J, leaving 18 bases between them. The CDR3 has 16 amino acids.

This clonotype was seen ten or more times. The chain has TRBV15 and TRBJ1-6; 12 nucleotides line up with TRBD1. CDR3 length equals 19 residues. Germline values: CDR1 LNHNV, CDR2 YYDKDF (reference sequence). The ends lost 1 base at V and 10 bases at J; junction bases unmatched: 14. The CDR3 coding sequence is TGTGCCACCAGCAGAGTATTGGGGACAGGGGGCCGGGGGGCGTCACCCCTCCACTTT. It codes for CATSRVLGTGGRGASPLHF.

In its sample, this clonotype was seen a few times. A much larger clonotype is one base distant, so this may be a read error. The genes are TRBV3-1 and TRBJ1-1; D remains ambiguous. CDR1 is LGHDT and CDR2 is YNNKEL in the germline V gene (reference sequence). The CDR3 is 13 residues long. V gave up 4 bases and J gave up 1 base, with 7 bases separating them. The CDR3 region is CASSRGANTEAFF. The CDR3 region has the DNA TGTGCCAGCAGCCGGGGAGCGAACACTGAAGCTTTCTTT.